A selection of T cell receptor beta chains follows, all from one sample in a study of cytomegalovirus exposure and HLA in healthy donors. Generated by immunoSEQ multiplex PCR, the TCRdb table keeps only in-frame clones and is missing some. The data show some 250,000 clones, around 81% seen once. Sequenced input: PBMCs. The receptors stem from a woman in her fifties or sixties in good health and CMV-seropositive. Both conserved end residues are part of each CDR3. Each record gives: clone size, J gene, D gene, V gene, CDR3 DNA, CDR3 protein. The D gene is left open where the match is weak. Clone size, where shown, is once, few, many, or a class for clones that have expanded.

clone size: .
J gene: TRBJ2-1
D gene: .
V gene: TRBV7-8
CDR3 DNA: TGTGCCAGCAGTCTGAGGACCAACCCAGGGGAGCAGTTCTTC
CDR3 protein: CASSLRTNPGEQFF

clone size: .
J gene: TRBJ2-7
D gene: .
V gene: TRBV28
CDR3 DNA: TGTGCCACCACTACAGGGATCTACGAGCAGTACTTC
CDR3 protein: CATTTGIYEQYF

clone size: .
J gene: TRBJ1-5
D gene: .
V gene: TRBV19
CDR3 DNA: TGTGCCAGTAGACCCCAGGGCTTTAAGTATAGCAATCAGCCCCAGCATTTT
CDR3 protein: CASRPQGFKYSNQPQHF

clone size: .
J gene: TRBJ2-7
D gene: TRBD1
V gene: TRBV6-1
CDR3 DNA: TGTGCCAGCAGTGAATATCACAGGGGGTCCTACGAGCAGTGCTTC
CDR3 protein: CASSEYHRGSYEQCF

clone size: .
J gene: TRBJ2-4
D gene: TRBD2
V gene: TRBV9
CDR3 DNA: TGTGCCAGCAGCCCTCCGGGACTAGCGAGCCAGTACTTC
CDR3 protein: CASSPPGLASQYF

clone size: .
J gene: TRBJ2-7
D gene: TRBD1
V gene: TRBV7-9
CDR3 DNA: TGTGCCAGCAGCTTAATGGGGACAGGGGGAGACGAGCAGTACTTC
CDR3 protein: CASSLMGTGGDEQYF

clone size: .
J gene: TRBJ1-1
D gene: TRBD1
V gene: TRBV4-2
CDR3 DNA: TGTGCCAGCAGCCAAGGAGGTGGGGACAGGGAAGCTTTCTTT
CDR3 protein: CASSQGGGDREAFF

clone size: few
J gene: TRBJ2-5
D gene: TRBD2
V gene: TRBV2
CDR3 DNA: TGTGCCAGCAGTGAAAGGCTAGCGGGGGCTAGGGAGTACTTC
CDR3 protein: CASSERLAGAREYF

clone size: .
J gene: TRBJ2-7
D gene: .
V gene: TRBV4-1
CDR3 DNA: TGCGCCAGCAGCCAACCAACAGGATCCGAGCAGTACTTC
CDR3 protein: CASSQPTGSEQYF

clone size: few
J gene: TRBJ2-7
D gene: TRBD1
V gene: TRBV5-1
CDR3 DNA: TGCGCCAGCAGCTCAGTACCGCCAGGGGGATCGTACGAGCAGTACTTC
CDR3 protein: CASSSVPPGGSYEQYF

clone size: .
J gene: TRBJ1-1
D gene: .
V gene: TRBV19
CDR3 DNA: TGTGCCAGTAGTATACCAGGTATGAACACTGAAGCTTTCTTT
CDR3 protein: CASSIPGMNTEAFF

clone size: .
J gene: TRBJ2-5
D gene: TRBD2
V gene: TRBV5-1
CDR3 DNA: TGCGCCAGCAAAATACTAGCGGGGGAGCAAGAGACCCAGTACTTC
CDR3 protein: CASKILAGEQETQYF

clone size: .
J gene: TRBJ1-3
D gene: TRBD1
V gene: TRBV5-1
CDR3 DNA: TGCGCCAGCAGCCTCAGGGGGCCAGGAAACACCATATATTTT
CDR3 protein: CASSLRGPGNTIYF

clone size: few
J gene: TRBJ2-5
D gene: .
V gene: TRBV7-9
CDR3 DNA: TGTGCCAGCAGCTTAGCGGGAGGAGAGGGCGAGACCCAGTACTTC
CDR3 protein: CASSLAGGEGETQYF

clone size: few
J gene: TRBJ2-5
D gene: .
V gene: TRBV2
CDR3 DNA: TGTGCCAGCAACGGGGGAGGAACCCAAGAGACCCAGTACTTC
CDR3 protein: CASNGGGTQETQYF

clone size: .
J gene: TRBJ2-1
D gene: TRBD2
V gene: TRBV7-2
CDR3 DNA: TGTGCCAGCAGCTTAGAGGCGGGACTATACAATGAGCAGTTCTTC
CDR3 protein: CASSLEAGLYNEQFF

clone size: .
J gene: TRBJ1-1
D gene: .
V gene: TRBV19
CDR3 DNA: TGTGCCAGTAGTATAATGACGAGGGCCATGAACACTGAAGCTTTCTTT
CDR3 protein: CASSIMTRAMNTEAFF

clone size: .
J gene: TRBJ2-5
D gene: .
V gene: TRBV6-1
CDR3 DNA: TGTGCCAGCAGTGAGGCGGGACCGCCCCAGACCCAGTACTTC
CDR3 protein: CASSEAGPPQTQYF

clone size: .
J gene: TRBJ2-2
D gene: .
V gene: TRBV19
CDR3 DNA: TGTGCCAGCGCCCCGCGGGCCGGGGAGCTGTTTTTT
CDR3 protein: CASAPRAGELFF

clone size: .
J gene: TRBJ2-1
D gene: .
V gene: TRBV19
CDR3 DNA: TGTGCCAGTAGTATAGCGGGTTCCAATGAGCAGTTCTTC
CDR3 protein: CASSIAGSNEQFF

clone size: .
J gene: TRBJ2-7
D gene: TRBD2
V gene: TRBV6-1
CDR3 DNA: TGTGCCAGCAGTGAACAAACTAGCGGGAGGTACGAGCAGTACTTC
CDR3 protein: CASSEQTSGRYEQYF

clone size: .
J gene: TRBJ2-5
D gene: TRBD1
V gene: TRBV7-9
CDR3 DNA: TGTGCCAGCAGACCCTGGACAGGGGGGGGAGAGACCCAGTACTTC
CDR3 protein: CASRPWTGGGETQYF

clone size: .
J gene: TRBJ2-7
D gene: TRBD1
V gene: TRBV5-1
CDR3 DNA: TGCGCCAGCAGCTTGGAGGGGGCGACGTACGAGCAGTACTTC
CDR3 protein: CASSLEGATYEQYF

clone size: .
J gene: TRBJ2-3
D gene: .
V gene: TRBV9
CDR3 DNA: TGTGCCAGCAGCACCTTTTCTGGCTCAGATACGCAGTATTTT
CDR3 protein: CASSTFSGSDTQYF